This T cell receptor (beta chain) stems from a study of identical twins. V was clipped by 4 bases and J by 4 bases; unmatched bases: 13. The CDR3 consists of 16 residues. Germline V gene sequence: CDR1 SGHRS, CDR2 YFSETQ. TCRdb passed the 5' RACE reads through MiXCR, listing each CDR3 protein once. The sample holds fewer than 650,000 distinct CDR3 sequences, roughly 7.1% seen once. This same sample was also taken into another study, of yellow fever vaccine responses in identical twins.

V and J are TRBV5-1 and TRBJ1-2, with 7 bases lining up with TRBD1. The clonotype comes from a woman under 30 in good health. The material sequenced was PBMCs. The CDR3 sequence is CASSASRDSDTYGYTF. The CDR3 nucleotides read TGCGCCAGCAGCGCCTCTCGGGACAGCGACACCTATGGCTACACCTTC.